A selection of T cell receptor beta chains follows, all from one sample in a study of identical twins. Via MiXCR, TCRdb re-called the 5' RACE reads, giving one row per CDR3 protein. The table shows more than 400,000 distinct CDR3 sequences, with over 12% occurring only once. Another study also made use of these data, one on yellow fever vaccine responses in identical twins.

The sample comprised CD4+ T cells sorted from blood. These receptors came from a woman aged 18-30 years in good health. Each CDR3 is given with its conserved first and last residue. The D gene is left open where the match is weak. Rows may omit the clone size; those that give it use once, few, many or a size class.

>TRBD1|TRBV5-1|few|TRBJ2-1
TGCGCCAGCAGCTCCGGGAACACAGGGGGAAGACACAATGAGCAGTTCTTC
CASSSGNTGGRHNEQFF
>TRBD2|TRBV3-1|few|TRBJ2-3
TGTGCCAGCATTGTCCGACTAGCGGGTGTCGCAGATACGCAGTATTTT
CASIVRLAGVADTQYF
>-|TRBV7-2|many|TRBJ1-2
TGTGCCAGCAGCGAAGATGGGGGGCGAAGCTATGGCTACACCTTC
CASSEDGGRSYGYTF
>-|TRBV6-1|-|TRBJ1-1
TGTGCCAGCATTCCTTGGGGCGACAGTGAAGCTTTCTTT
CASIPWGDSEAFF
>TRBD2|TRBV20-1|-|TRBJ2-3
TGCAGTGCTCATAACTCCGGGACTAGTAGCGATACGCAGTATTTT
CSAHNSGTSSDTQYF
>TRBD1|TRBV12-3/TRBV12-4|few|TRBJ1-1
TGTGCCAGCAGGGGACAGGGGCACACTGAAGCTTTCTTT
CASRGQGHTEAFF
>-|TRBV2|few|TRBJ1-3
TGTGCCAGTGAGGGCTCTGGAAACACCATATATTTT
CASEGSGNTIYF
>TRBD1|TRBV19|-|TRBJ2-1
TGTGCCAGTAGTACCCGGACAGGCTACAATGAGCAGTTCTTC
CASSTRTGYNEQFF
>-|TRBV14|-|TRBJ2-1
TGTGCCAGCAGCCTCCGGGGACTGGCCCACAATGAGCAGTTCTTC
CASSLRGLAHNEQFF
>-|TRBV5-1|-|TRBJ2-3
TGCGCCAGCAGCGCCTCAGCAGATACGCAGTATTTT
CASSASADTQYF
>TRBD2|TRBV12-3/TRBV12-4|many|TRBJ2-1
TGTGCCAGCAGCCGTGGGAGCAGCGGGGCAAGAATCAATGAGCAGTTCTTC
CASSRGSSGARINEQFF
>-|TRBV2|few|TRBJ1-1
TGTGCCAGCTGCCCGGGGAGTACTGAAGCTTTCTTT
CASCPGSTEAFF
>-|TRBV7-3|-|TRBJ2-1
TGTGCCAGCAGCCCCCAACGTGGGAGTTACAATGAGCAGTTCTTC
CASSPQRGSYNEQFF
>TRBD2|TRBV25-1|few|TRBJ2-3
TGTGCCAGCAGTGATGACGGCCTAGCGGGAGTGATAGATACGCAGTATTTT
CASSDDGLAGVIDTQYF
>-|TRBV20-1|many|TRBJ1-1
TGCAGTGCTATGCGAATCATGAACACTGAAGCTTTCTTT
CSAMRIMNTEAFF
>TRBD2|TRBV20-1|-|TRBJ2-5
TGCAGTGCTAGAGTGGTCGGGCTAGCGGGGTATGAAGAGACCCAGTACTTC
CSARVVGLAGYEETQYF
>TRBD2|TRBV12-3/TRBV12-4|-|TRBJ2-7
TGTGCCAGCAAGAAGGGATTGGCGGGAGTTGGGGAGCAGTACTTC
CASKKGLAGVGEQYF
>TRBD2|TRBV14|-|TRBJ2-5
TGTGCCAGCAGCCAAGGGGGACTAGCGGGTTCCCAAGAGACCCAGTACTTC
CASSQGGLAGSQETQYF
>TRBD2|TRBV3-1|-|TRBJ2-2
TGTGCCAGCAGCCAAGAGGGACTAGCGGGATCCGGGGAGCTGTTTTTT
CASSQEGLAGSGELFF
>TRBD2|TRBV5-4|-|TRBJ2-3
TGTGCCAGCAGCTTGGTGACACTAGCGGGGGGCCGGTCAGATACGCAGTATTTT
CASSLVTLAGGRSDTQYF
>TRBD2|TRBV20-1|-|TRBJ2-2
TGCAGTGCTAGAGATAAACTAGCGGGGACAGCGAACACCGGGGAGCTGTTTTTT
CSARDKLAGTANTGELFF
>TRBD1|TRBV7-7|-|TRBJ2-7
TGTGCCAGCAGCCCGGACAGGGGGCCAACGGCCGAGCAGTACTTC
CASSPDRGPTAEQYF
>TRBD2|TRBV4-2|-|TRBJ2-3
TGTGCCAGCAGCCTCGGCGGGGGTAGTCCTAGCGGGGGCAACCCAGATACGCAGTATTTT
CASSLGGGSPSGGNPDTQYF
>TRBD2|TRBV7-9|many|TRBJ2-3
TGTGCCAGCAGCTTACTCGGACTAGCAACAGATACGCAGTATTTT
CASSLLGLATDTQYF
>-|TRBV10-3|-|TRBJ2-2
TGTGCCATCACTTCCACCACCGGGGAGCTGTTTTTT
CAITSTTGELFF
>-|TRBV12-3/TRBV12-4|-|TRBJ1-4
TGTGCCAGCAGTTTTGGAGGGGCAGGGGAAAAACTGTTTTTT
CASSFGGAGEKLFF
>TRBD1|TRBV9|few|TRBJ1-2
TGTGCCAGCAGATCCGGGACAGGGGGCGCTGGCTACACCTTC
CASRSGTGGAGYTF
>-|TRBV20-1|-|TRBJ2-2
TGCAGCCTCCTTCTGACGAACACCGGGGAGCTGTTTTTT
CSLLLTNTGELFF
>TRBD1|TRBV10-3|-|TRBJ2-3
TGTGCCATCACCCCCGGGACAGACACAGATACGCAGTATTTT
CAITPGTDTDTQYF
>-|TRBV20-1|-|TRBJ1-3
TGCAGTGCCGCGAATGAGGGAAACACCATATATTTT
CSAANEGNTIYF
>-|TRBV29-1|few|TRBJ2-1
TGCAGCGCGAAGGGAAATAGTTACAATGAGCAGTTCTTC
CSAKGNSYNEQFF
>TRBD1|TRBV15|few|TRBJ1-5
TGTGCCACTACCCGGGACAGGGGCAATCAGCCCCAGCATTTT
CATTRDRGNQPQHF
>-|TRBV10-3|-|TRBJ2-1
TGTGCCATCAGTGAGTCGGGTCAGGGAGGCTCCTACAATGAGCAGTTCTTC
CAISESGQGGSYNEQFF
>TRBD2|TRBV5-1|-|TRBJ2-1
TGCGCCAGCAGCCCCTATAGCGGGGGTCCCTACAATGAGCAGTTCTTC
CASSPYSGGPYNEQFF
>-|TRBV12-3/TRBV12-4|many|TRBJ2-2
TGTGCCAGCAGTTTCGGGTCCATCGGGGAGCTGTTTTTT
CASSFGSIGELFF
>TRBD2|TRBV4-1|-|TRBJ2-5
TGCGCCAGCAGCCAACTTAGCGGGACCCTCCAAGAGACCCAGTACTTC
CASSQLSGTLQETQYF
>-|TRBV20-1|-|TRBJ2-6
TGCAGTGCCACACATCCCGGGGCCAACGTCCTGACTTTC
CSATHPGANVLTF
>-|TRBV10-3|-|TRBJ2-5
TGTGCCATCAGTGAGTTTGCGGGATTGTACCAAGAGACCCAGTACTTC
CAISEFAGLYQETQYF
>TRBD1|TRBV7-6|-|TRBJ2-7
TGTGCCAGCAGCTTAGCGAACCGGGACAGGGAACCCTACGAGCAGTACTTC
CASSLANRDREPYEQYF
>-|TRBV27|-|TRBJ2-1
TGTGCCAGCAGTTTTGGGGCTGCCAATGAGCAGTTCTTC
CASSFGAANEQFF
>TRBD1|TRBV27|few|TRBJ1-6
TGTGCCAGCAGTTTTTGGGACAGTTTGTCACCCCTCCACTTT
CASSFWDSLSPLHF
>-|TRBV4-1|-|TRBJ1-2
TGCGCCAGCAGCCAAGGGGCCAACCCCTATGGCTACACCTTC
CASSQGANPYGYTF